The 10 T cell receptor beta chains below were found in one sample sequenced in a study of blood T cell repertoires in COVID-19. Measured with immunoSEQ multiplex PCR; TCRdb has only the in-frame clones, and not every one. The data show about 230,000 clones, about nine tenths seen once. Sequencing was done on a sample of peripheral blood. The receptors derive from a man aged 50 or older with COVID-19, enrolled during active disease.

The CDR3: CASSQDPTGGTQYF. Here the CDR3 DNA reads TGTGCCAGCAGCCAGGATCCAACAGGGGGCACCCAGTACTTC. The V call is TRBV3-1 (or the pseudogene TRBV3-2), the J call TRBJ2-5; 9 nucleotides match TRBD1. Trimming removed 3 bases from V and 8 bases from J; junction bases left unmatched: 7. This CDR3 has 14 amino acids. Germline CDR1 is LGHDT and CDR2 is YNNKEL (reference sequence).

The chain recombines TRBV5-4 with TRBJ2-7, with D possibly being TRBD1 (6 bases). The germline V gene encodes CDR1 SGHNT and CDR2 YYREEE (reference sequence). The V gene lost 0 bases and the J gene lost 3 bases, with 10 bases spanning the gap. CDR3 length: 14 amino acids. The CDR3 DNA sequence: TGTGCCAGCAGCTTGGACAGGGAGTTCTACGAGCAGTACTTC. Its protein is CASSLDREFYEQYF.

This chain uses TRBV27 with TRBJ2-7; 8 bases are shared with TRBD1. Germline V gene lookup returns CDR1 MNHEY and CDR2 SMNVEV (reference sequence). After removal of 10 bases from V and 2 bases from J, the junction contained 7 bases not matched to a gene. CDR3 size: 13 residues. The DNA of the CDR3 is TGTGCCACTATGCAGGGGGCAGCCTACGAGCAGTACTTC. Its translation: CATMQGAAYEQYF.

The V gene is TRBV5-1, the J gene TRBJ1-6, with a weak D call TRBD1 (6 bases). Germline CDR1 reads SGHRS; CDR2 reads YFSETQ. V lost 5 bases and J lost 5, with 14 bases in between. This CDR3 spans 15 amino acids. DNA for the CDR3: TGCGCCAGCAGTCTTAAGGGGGACCATAATTCACCCCTCCACTTT. As protein: CASSLKGDHNSPLHF.

The rearrangement joins TRBV6-5 to TRBJ2-5; TRBD2 might be the D (5 bases). There are 14 residues in the CDR3. With 0 bases removed from V and 5 bases from J, the gap between germline ends came to 10 bases. CDR1 MNHEY and CDR2 SVGAGI come from the germline V gene. The CDR3 sequence is CASSYSGVRETQYF. CDR3 in DNA: TGTGCCAGCAGTTACTCCGGGGTCCGGGAGACCCAGTACTTC.

The chain has TRBV5-1 and TRBJ2-7; 7 nucleotides match TRBD1. Trimming cost V 4 bases and J 0 bases; bases outside gene matches: 10. This CDR3 has 16 amino acids. Germline V lookup: CDR1 SGHRS, CDR2 YFSETQ. The CDR3, as DNA: TGCGCCAGCAGCCCCCATGAGGGGGCCTACTCCTACGAGCAGTACTTC. Amino acids: CASSPHEGAYSYEQYF.

This clone was seen only once. The sample contains more than one DNA sequence encoding this CDR3. The rearrangement joins TRBV7-2 to TRBJ2-2, with TRBD2 identical over 9 bases. Germline V CDR1 and CDR2: SGHTA, FQGNSA. The CDR3 loop spans 18 amino acids. Trimming removed 5 bases from V and 3 bases from J; junction bases left unmatched: 13. CDR3: CASSLSLSGGSYTGELFF. CDR3 nucleotide sequence: TGTGCCAGCAGCCTCTCCTTGAGCGGGGGGTCTTACACCGGGGAGCTGTTTTTT. Combining the CDR3 with reference TRBV7-2 and TRBJ2-2 gives the whole variable domain GAGVSQSPSNKVTEKGKDVELRCDPISGHTALYWYRQSLGQGLEFLIYFQGNSAPDKSGLPSDRFSAERTGGSVSTLTIQRTQQEDSAVYLCASSLSLSGGSYTGELFFGEGSRLTVL.

This sequence joins TRBV11-2 and TRBJ1-5; D is unresolved. V shed 4 bases and J shed 7 bases, with 8 bases lying between them. Germline CDR1 SGHAT, CDR2 FQNNGV. CDR3 length: 12 amino acids. CDR3: CASSSQEQPQHF. CDR3 DNA sequence: TGTGCCAGCAGCTCCCAGGAACAGCCCCAGCATTTT.

V and J are TRBV5-6 and TRBJ2-3; 8 positions match TRBD1. The CDR3 is 14 residues long. The V gene end was trimmed by 7 bases and the J gene end by 4 bases; junction bases not matched to a gene: 8. CDR1 SGHDT and CDR2 YYEEEE come from the germline V gene. The CDR3 protein is CASSGQGAADTQYF. CDR3 DNA sequence: TGTGCCAGCTCTGGGCAGGGGGCCGCAGATACGCAGTATTTT.

In this sample, this clone turned up a few times. The chain uses TRBV6-5 and TRBJ2-7; no reliable D call. V lost 2 bases to trimming and J lost 1 base, with 9 bases between them. The CDR3 is 14 residues long. CDR1 and CDR2 from the germline V gene are MNHEY and SVGAGI. The CDR3 DNA is TGTGCCAGCAGTTACGGTCCGGAGTCCTACGAGCAGTACTTC. It specifies CASSYGPESYEQYF.